Listed here are 22 T cell receptor beta chains from one sample, sequenced in a study of shared clonotypes between healthy human individuals. Clones were read by immunoSEQ multiplex PCR, and TCRdb kept only the in-frame ones, dropping some. The sample gives 2 million to 3 million clones, roughly 93% of which show up once; about 0.39% is in the top ten. Sequencing was carried out using naive CD4+ T cells from PBMCs. Subset defined: CD45RA+ positively selected. The receptors come from a young man in good health. Some clones in this sample may be carry-over from other donors' samples.

The rearrangement joins TRBV29-1 to TRBJ2-1; 7 bases fit TRBD1. V was clipped by 7 bases and J by 2 bases; unmatched bases: 5. The CDR3 spans 13 residues. Germline V gene sequence: CDR1 SQVTM, CDR2 ANQGSEA. The CDR3 coding sequence is TGCAGCGCTGAGGGACAGACCTACAATGAGCAGTTCTTC. Translated: CSAEGQTYNEQFF.

This chain joins TRBV5-1 and TRBJ2-7; D is possibly TRBD1 (7 bases). V gave up 1 base and J gave up 2 bases, with 13 bases separating them. The CDR3 is made up of 15 amino acids. From germline, CDR1 is SGHRS and CDR2 YFSETQ. The CDR3 DNA sequence: TGCGCCAGCAGCTTGCAGGCAGGGGGGACCTACGAGCAGTACTTC. Protein sequence: CASSLQAGGTYEQYF. The whole variable domain, remainder taken from reference TRBV5-1 and TRBJ2-7, is KAGVTQTPRYLIKTRGQQVTLSCSPISGHRSVSWYQQTPGQGLQFLFEYFSETQRNKGNFPGRFSGRQFSNSRSEMNVSTLELGDSALYLCASSLQAGGTYEQYFGPGTRLTVT.

The V gene is TRBV28, the J gene TRBJ2-7; tentatively, D is TRBD1 (8 bases). Per the germline V gene, CDR1 is MDHEN and CDR2 is SYDVKM. V gave up 8 bases and J gave up 0 bases, with 17 bases separating them. CDR3 length: 15 amino acids. The CDR3 nucleotides read TGTGCCAGCTATACGGGGGGACAGGACTCCTACGAGCAGTACTTC. It yields the protein CASYTGGQDSYEQYF.

This clone was counted once. This chain links TRBV9 with TRBJ2-7, with a possible D match to TRBD1 (5 bases). The CDR3 totals 15 residues. Germline CDR1 SGDLS, CDR2 YYNGEE. Deletions cut 0 bases from V and 5 bases from J, with 15 bases between. CDR3: CASSVGTGLSDEQYF. In nucleotides, the CDR3 is TGTGCCAGCAGCGTAGGCACAGGCCTTTCGGACGAGCAGTACTTC.

The chain carries TRBV5-4 and TRBJ2-2, with a weak D call TRBD1 (5 bases). The CDR3 is made up of 15 amino acids. The germline gives CDR1 SGHNT, CDR2 YYREEE (reference sequence). V was shortened by 4 bases and J by 1 base, with 11 bases between the two germline ends. DNA of the CDR3: TGTGCCAGCAGCACCCCTAGGGGGAACACCGGGGAGCTGTTTTTT. Protein sequence: CASSTPRGNTGELFF.

The gene calls are TRBV5-6 and TRBJ2-1; D possibly matches TRBD1 or TRBD2 (6 bases each). The CDR3 has 14 residues. Trimming took 9 bases from V and 6 from J, leaving 19 bases between them. The V gene's germline CDR1 is SGHDT and CDR2 YYEEEE. The CDR3: CAKCWGARTNEQFF. CDR3 bases: TGTGCCAAATGTTGGGGGGCCCGGACCAATGAGCAGTTCTTC.

The gene calls are TRBV18 and TRBJ1-1; D gene unclear. Germline-derived CDR1 and CDR2 are KGHSH and LQKENI. Trimming stripped 1 base from V and 3 bases from J, with 6 bases between. This CDR3 has 13 amino acids. CDR3 protein: CASSPQKDTEAFF. The DNA of the CDR3 is TGTGCCAGCTCACCACAAAAAGACACTGAAGCTTTCTTT.

This clone has only one observation. The genes are TRBV11-1 and TRBJ2-3; D is perhaps TRBD1 or TRBD2 (5 bases each). V lost 6 bases and J 4 bases, leaving 17 bases between the germline ends. This CDR3 region has 15 residues. Germline lookup yields CDR1 SGHAT and CDR2 FQDESV (reference sequence). The CDR3 DNA is TGTGCCAGCAGTCCGGGGCCTTCTTGGGCAGATACGCAGTATTTT. Its translation: CASSPGPSWADTQYF.

The genes are TRBV28 and TRBJ2-1; TRBD1 aligns across 11 bases. Germline CDR1 MDHEN, CDR2 SYDVKM. V lost 6 bases to trimming and J lost 7 bases; unmatched junction nucleotides: 14. This CDR3 spans 17 amino acids. The CDR3 reads CASSPSSGQGARNEQFF. The CDR3 nucleotides are TGTGCCAGCAGCCCCTCCTCCGGACAGGGGGCGCGGAATGAGCAGTTCTTC.

The rearrangement links TRBV5-1 to TRBJ2-5, with D possibly being TRBD2 (6 bases). Germline V gene data show CDR1 as SGHRS and CDR2 as YFSETQ. The CDR3 extends over 14 amino acids. Deletions cut 3 bases from V and 4 bases from J, with 13 bases between. This CDR3 is CASSYGSGRETQYF. The CDR3 DNA reads as TGCGCCAGCAGCTACGGGAGTGGGCGAGAGACCCAGTACTTC.

In the case of this clone: Other DNA sequences within the sample encode an identical CDR3. The genes are TRBV19 and TRBJ1-1; D call uncertain. CDR3 size: 14 residues. Looked up from germline, CDR1 is LNHDA and CDR2 is SQIVND (reference sequence). V dropped 3 bases and J dropped 1 base, with 9 bases sitting between them. The CDR3 bases are TGTGCCAGTAGTATTAACGGTGAGAACACTGAAGCTTTCTTT. It specifies CASSINGENTEAFF.

The V and J genes are TRBV5-1 and TRBJ2-1, with TRBD1 identical over 10 bases. Germline V gives CDR1 SGHRS, CDR2 YFSETQ. The length of the CDR3 is 14 residues. V lost 4 bases to trimming and J lost 5 bases; unmatched junction nucleotides: 3. The CDR3 sequence: CASSTGTGDNEQFF. The DNA for the CDR3 is TGCGCCAGCAGCACCGGGACAGGGGACAATGAGCAGTTCTTC.

This clone has a single count. The chain joins TRBV11-2 to TRBJ2-7; weak D call: TRBD2 (5 bases). This CDR3 has 19 amino acids. CDR1 SGHAT and CDR2 FQNNGV come from the germline V gene. V gave up 6 bases and J gave up 1 base, with 28 bases separating them. CDR3 loop: CASRLWAGLSHHLSYEQYF. The CDR3 nucleotides read TGTGCCAGCAGACTATGGGCGGGTTTGTCTCACCACTTATCCTACGAGCAGTACTTC.

This sequence joins TRBV28 and TRBJ2-7; TRBD2 matches at 8 bases. Germline loops: CDR1 MDHEN, CDR2 SYDVKM. CDR3 size: 16 residues. With V trimmed by 5 bases and J by 2 bases, 11 bases remained unmatched. CDR3 region: CASSHGGAGVPYEQYF. In DNA form, the CDR3 reads TGTGCCAGCAGTCATGGCGGAGCGGGAGTTCCCTACGAGCAGTACTTC.

The rearrangement links TRBV5-1 to TRBJ2-5; 7 nucleotides match TRBD2. The CDR3 runs to 14 residues. The germline gives CDR1 SGHRS, CDR2 YFSETQ. Unmatched junction bases numbered 5, after V lost 2 bases and J lost 4 bases. Here the CDR3 DNA reads TGCGCCAGCAGCTTCAAAGCGGGACCAGAGACCCAGTACTTC. Translation: CASSFKAGPETQYF. The entire variable domain, with the rest obtained from reference TRBV5-1 and TRBJ2-5, is as follows: KAGVTQTPRYLIKTRGQQVTLSCSPISGHRSVSWYQQTPGQGLQFLFEYFSETQRNKGNFPGRFSGRQFSNSRSEMNVSTLELGDSALYLCASSFKAGPETQYFGPGTRLLVL.

The gene calls are TRBV6-4 and TRBJ2-7; D gene ambiguous. Trimming removed 2 bases from V and 6 bases from J, with 5 bases in between. Germline CDR1 and CDR2: MRHNA and SNTAGT. This CDR3 is built from 11 residues. The DNA of the CDR3 is TGTGCCAGCAGTGACAGGGCCGAGCAGTACTTC. Amino acid sequence: CASSDRAEQYF.

The chain combines TRBV25-1 with TRBJ1-2; D gene uncertain. CDR1 and CDR2 from the germline V gene are MGHDK and SYGVNS. The germline V and J ends were trimmed by 6 bases and 2 bases, with 22 bases remaining between them. CDR3 length: 17 amino acids. Written as DNA, the CDR3 is TGTGCCAGCAGAGGACCAGACGGATTACTAAAAAACTATGGCTACACCTTC. It specifies CASRGPDGLLKNYGYTF.

The chain employs TRBV7-2 and TRBJ2-5; D not certain. V was cut by 1 base and J by 1 base, with 4 bases left in between. The germline V gene has CDR1 SGHTA and CDR2 FQGNSA. The CDR3 is 13 amino acids. The CDR3 region has the DNA TGTGCCAGCAGCTTAGGTGCCCAAGAGACCCAGTACTTC. It yields the protein CASSLGAQETQYF. The entire variable domain, with the rest obtained from reference TRBV7-2 and TRBJ2-5, is as follows: GAGVSQSPSNKVTEKGKDVELRCDPISGHTALYWYRQSLGQGLEFLIYFQGNSAPDKSGLPSDRFSAERTGGSVSTLTIQRTQQEDSAVYLCASSLGAQETQYFGPGTRLLVL.

This clone came up once. The gene calls are TRBV6-1 and TRBJ1-5, with a tentative D call TRBD1 (5 bases). This CDR3 is 15 amino acids long. Germline CDR1 MNHNS, CDR2 SASEGT. V lost 6 bases to trimming and J lost 2 bases, with 14 bases between them. The CDR3, as DNA: TGTGCCAGCAGACGGGACGCCCTGGGCAATCAGCCCCAGCATTTT. Translated: CASRRDALGNQPQHF.

The genes are TRBV5-1 and TRBJ1-3, with a possible D match to TRBD1 (6 bases). CDR1 SGHRS and CDR2 YFSETQ come from the germline V gene. The CDR3 covers 16 residues. V lost 0 bases and J 4 bases, leaving 14 bases between the germline ends. In DNA form, the CDR3 reads TGCGCCAGCAGCTTGGGGCCCAGGGGTACCGGAAACACCATATATTTT. Amino acid sequence: CASSLGPRGTGNTIYF.

The chain employs TRBV7-2 and TRBJ1-5; D is unresolved. Germline CDR1 SGHTA, CDR2 FQGNSA. The CDR3 has 14 residues. Trimming removed 1 base from V and 4 bases from J, with 8 bases in between. In DNA form, the CDR3 reads TGTGCCAGCAGCTTAGGGGCAGGAAATCAGCCCCAGCATTTT. Residues: CASSLGAGNQPQHF.

The chain links TRBV9 to TRBJ1-3, with TRBD1 as a possible D gene (5 bases). Germline values: CDR1 SGDLS, CDR2 YYNGEE. The CDR3 is 15 residues long. V lost 4 bases, J lost 4 bases, and 15 bases lay in between. This CDR3 reads CASSFSAGGGNTIYF. Written as DNA, the CDR3 is TGTGCCAGCAGCTTCTCTGCCGGGGGAGGAAACACCATATATTTT.